This is a list of T cell receptor beta chains from one sample in a study of cytomegalovirus exposure and HLA in healthy donors. The data were produced by immunoSEQ multiplex PCR, yet TCRdb's version contains in-frame clones alone and is incomplete. Of 89,000 or so clones in the sample, approximately 94% are singletons; the top ten hold 0.95% to 1.3%. The specimen was PBMCs. Every receptor here comes from a woman aged 25 to 39 in good health and CMV-seropositive. Both conserved end residues are part of each CDR3. D genes are given only for firm matches. Size is omitted from some rows. Given values are once, few, many or a class for expanded clones.

d_call clone_size j_call cdr3_length v_call cdr3_aa cdr3_nt
TRBD1 . TRBJ2-2 17 TRBV14 CASSTRTGRLNTGELFF TGTGCCAGCAGCACACGGACAGGGAGATTGAACACCGGGGAGCTGTTTTTT
. . TRBJ1-5 15 TRBV10-3 CAISESGRANQPQHF TGTGCCATCAGTGAGTCTGGGAGGGCTAATCAGCCCCAGCATTTT
TRBD2 once TRBJ2-1 15 TRBV19 CASSARDYPYNEQFF TGTGCCAGTAGTGCCCGGGACTATCCATACAATGAGCAGTTCTTC
. . TRBJ1-4 14 TRBV7-2 CASKMSATNEKLFF TGTGCCAGCAAAATGTCAGCAACTAATGAAAAACTGTTTTTT
. . TRBJ1-3 16 TRBV13 CASSLDGRGSGNTIYF TGTGCCAGCAGCTTAGACGGACGGGGCTCTGGAAACACCATATATTTT
. . TRBJ1-5 13 TRBV6-5 CASSLGRGQPQHF TGTGCCAGCAGCCTAGGTAGGGGGCAGCCCCAGCATTTT
TRBD2 . TRBJ2-3 15 TRBV5-1 CASSLEREWLDTQYF TGCGCCAGCAGCTTGGAGCGGGAGTGGTTAGATACGCAGTATTTT
. . TRBJ1-1 15 TRBV5-1 CASSTDRRTNTEAFF TGCGCCAGCAGCACCGACAGAAGAACGAACACTGAAGCTTTCTTT
. . TRBJ2-5 14 TRBV6-5 CASPLRSRQETQYF TGTGCCAGCCCCCTACGGAGCAGACAAGAGACCCAGTACTTC
. . TRBJ2-1 13 TRBV6-5 CASSYGQHNEQFF TGTGCCAGCAGTTACGGGCAGCACAATGAGCAGTTCTTC
TRBD2 . TRBJ2-5 16 TRBV2 CASSPSSGIRKETQYF TGTGCCAGCAGCCCATCTAGCGGAATACGAAAAGAGACCCAGTACTTC
. few TRBJ1-1 15 TRBV30 CAWNPGQGGRVEAFF TGTGCCTGGAATCCGGGACAAGGGGGTCGGGTCGAAGCTTTCTTT
. . TRBJ1-2 14 TRBV6-6 CASSYSARYHGYTF TGTGCCAGCAGTTACTCGGCCAGGTACCATGGCTACACCTTC
TRBD2 . TRBJ2-7 13 TRBV4-2 CASSQDMASGSYF TGTGCCAGCAGCCAAGATATGGCTAGCGGGTCGTACTTC
TRBD1 . TRBJ2-1 15 TRBV27 CASKYRDSSYNEQFF TGTGCCAGCAAATACCGGGACAGCTCCTACAATGAGCAGTTCTTC
. . TRBJ1-3 16 TRBV9 CASSVAGAGSGNTIYF TGTGCCAGCAGCGTAGCTGGTGCGGGCTCTGGAAACACCATATATTTT
TRBD2 . TRBJ2-3 16 TRBV9 CASSVAASGRTDTQYF TGTGCCAGCAGCGTAGCCGCTAGCGGTCGCACAGATACGCAGTATTTT
. . TRBJ1-3 13 TRBV7-9 CASRTDRGNTIYF TGTGCCAGCAGGACCGACAGAGGAAACACCATATATTTT
TRBD1 . TRBJ2-6 15 TRBV6-5 CASSQGAAGANVLTF TGTGCCAGCAGCCAGGGGGCAGCTGGGGCCAACGTCCTGACTTTC
. . TRBJ2-5 11 TRBV30 CAWRSWETQYF TGTGCCTGGAGAAGCTGGGAGACCCAGTACTTC
. few TRBJ1-1 14 TRBV5-1 CASSLSGPNTEAFF TGCGCCAGCAGCTTGTCAGGCCCGAACACTGAAGCTTTCTTT
TRBD1 . TRBJ1-2 16 TRBV7-2 CASSLKTGGLGYGYTF TGTGCCAGCAGCTTAAAAACAGGGGGCCTAGGCTATGGCTACACCTTC